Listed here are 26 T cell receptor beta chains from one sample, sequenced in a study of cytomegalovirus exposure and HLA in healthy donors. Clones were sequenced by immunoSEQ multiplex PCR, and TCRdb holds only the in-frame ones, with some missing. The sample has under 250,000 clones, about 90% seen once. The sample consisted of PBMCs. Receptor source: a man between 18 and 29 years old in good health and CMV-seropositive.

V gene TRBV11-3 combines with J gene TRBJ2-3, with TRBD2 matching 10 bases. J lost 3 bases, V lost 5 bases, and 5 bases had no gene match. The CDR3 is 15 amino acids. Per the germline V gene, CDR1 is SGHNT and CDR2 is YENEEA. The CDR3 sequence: CASSRTSGITDTQYF. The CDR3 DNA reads TGTGCCAGCAGCAGGACTAGCGGAATTACAGATACGCAGTATTTT.

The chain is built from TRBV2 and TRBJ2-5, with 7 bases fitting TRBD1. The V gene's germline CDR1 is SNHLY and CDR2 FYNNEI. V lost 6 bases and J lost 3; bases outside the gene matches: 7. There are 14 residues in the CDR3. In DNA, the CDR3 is TGTGCCAGCAGGGGGGACAGAAACAAAGAGACCCAGTACTTC. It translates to CASRGDRNKETQYF.

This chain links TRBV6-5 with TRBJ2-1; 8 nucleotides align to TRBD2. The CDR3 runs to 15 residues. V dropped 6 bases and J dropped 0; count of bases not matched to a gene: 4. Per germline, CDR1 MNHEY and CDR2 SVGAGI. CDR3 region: CASRLAGSSYNEQFF. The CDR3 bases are TGTGCCAGCAGGTTAGCGGGAAGCTCCTACAATGAGCAGTTCTTC.

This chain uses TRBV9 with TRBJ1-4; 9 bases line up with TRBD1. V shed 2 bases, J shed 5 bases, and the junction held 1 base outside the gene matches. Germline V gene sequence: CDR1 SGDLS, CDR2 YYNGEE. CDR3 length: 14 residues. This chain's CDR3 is CASSVDRGNEKLFF. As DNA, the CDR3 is TGTGCCAGCAGCGTGGACAGGGGAAATGAAAAACTGTTTTTT.

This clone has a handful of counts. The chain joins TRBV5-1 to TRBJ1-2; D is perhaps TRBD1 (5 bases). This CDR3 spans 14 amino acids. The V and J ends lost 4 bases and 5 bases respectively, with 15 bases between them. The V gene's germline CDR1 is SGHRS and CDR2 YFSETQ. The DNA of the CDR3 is TGCGCCAGCAGCACCGAGGACGGGGGTTATGGCTACACCTTC. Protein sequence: CASSTEDGGYGYTF.

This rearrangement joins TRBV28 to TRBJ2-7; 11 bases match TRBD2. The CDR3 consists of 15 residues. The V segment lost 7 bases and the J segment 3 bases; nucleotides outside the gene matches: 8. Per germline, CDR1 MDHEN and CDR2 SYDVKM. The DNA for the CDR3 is TGTGCCAGCATGTCCAGACTAGCGGGAAACTACGAGCAGTACTTC. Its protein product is CASMSRLAGNYEQYF.

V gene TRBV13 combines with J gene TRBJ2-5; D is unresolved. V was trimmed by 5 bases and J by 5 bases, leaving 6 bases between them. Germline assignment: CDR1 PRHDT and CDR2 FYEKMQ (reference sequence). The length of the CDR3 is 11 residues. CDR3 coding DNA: TGTGCCAGCAGCCATAAGGAGACCCAGTACTTC. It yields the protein CASSHKETQYF.

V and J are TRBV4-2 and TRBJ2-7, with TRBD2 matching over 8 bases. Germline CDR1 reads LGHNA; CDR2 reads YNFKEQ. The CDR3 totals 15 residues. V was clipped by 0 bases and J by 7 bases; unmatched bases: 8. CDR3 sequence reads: CASSQEPSGPGEQYF. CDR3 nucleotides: TGTGCCAGCAGCCAAGAGCCTAGCGGGCCGGGGGAGCAGTACTTC.

This CDR3 reads CAWSVGGTGATKLFF. The CDR3 nucleotides read TGTGCCTGGAGTGTAGGCGGGACAGGGGCTACAAAACTGTTTTTT. The V call is TRBV30, the J call TRBJ1-4, with 10 bases lining up with TRBD1. The length of the CDR3 is 15 residues. V lost 0 bases and J lost 10; bases outside the gene matches: 8. CDR1 GTSNPN and CDR2 SVGIG come from the germline V gene (reference sequence).

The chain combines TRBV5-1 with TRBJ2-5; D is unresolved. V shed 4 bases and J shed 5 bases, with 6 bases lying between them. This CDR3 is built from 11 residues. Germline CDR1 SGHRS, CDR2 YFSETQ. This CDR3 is CASSPDETQYF. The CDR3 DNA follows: TGCGCCAGCAGCCCGGACGAGACCCAGTACTTC.

The DNA for the CDR3 is TGTGCCAGCAGCCCCTCGAGCAGCAGTTACGAGCAGTACTTC. Translation gives CASSPSSSSYEQYF. This rearrangement joins TRBV9 to TRBJ2-7; no reliable D call. CDR1 is SGDLS and CDR2 is YYNGEE in the germline V gene. The CDR3 loop spans 14 amino acids. V lost 4 bases and J lost 4, with 15 bases in between.

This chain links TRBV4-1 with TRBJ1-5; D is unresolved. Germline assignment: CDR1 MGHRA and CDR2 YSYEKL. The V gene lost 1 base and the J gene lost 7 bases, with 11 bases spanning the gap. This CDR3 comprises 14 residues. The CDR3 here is CASSQVRSEQPQHF. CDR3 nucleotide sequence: TGCGCCAGCAGCCAAGTCCGGAGCGAGCAGCCCCAGCATTTT.

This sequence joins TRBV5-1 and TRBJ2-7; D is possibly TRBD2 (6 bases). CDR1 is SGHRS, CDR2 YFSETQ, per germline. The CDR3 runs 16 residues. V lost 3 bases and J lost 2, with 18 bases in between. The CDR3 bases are TGCGCCAGCAGCTCTAGCGACGGACGGCGAACCTACGAGCAGTACTTC. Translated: CASSSSDGRRTYEQYF.

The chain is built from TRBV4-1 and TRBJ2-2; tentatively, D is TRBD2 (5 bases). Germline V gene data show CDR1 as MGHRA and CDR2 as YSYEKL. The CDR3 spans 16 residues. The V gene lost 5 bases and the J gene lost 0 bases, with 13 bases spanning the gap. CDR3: CASSSYWTPNTGELFF. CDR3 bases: TGCGCCAGCAGCTCTTACTGGACTCCGAACACCGGGGAGCTGTTTTTT.

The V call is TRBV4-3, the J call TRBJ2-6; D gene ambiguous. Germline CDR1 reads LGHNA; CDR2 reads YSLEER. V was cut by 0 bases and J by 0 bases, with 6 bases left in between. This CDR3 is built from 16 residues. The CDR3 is CASSQEGPSGANVLTF. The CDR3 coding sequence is TGCGCCAGCAGCCAAGAGGGCCCCTCTGGGGCCAACGTCCTGACTTTC.

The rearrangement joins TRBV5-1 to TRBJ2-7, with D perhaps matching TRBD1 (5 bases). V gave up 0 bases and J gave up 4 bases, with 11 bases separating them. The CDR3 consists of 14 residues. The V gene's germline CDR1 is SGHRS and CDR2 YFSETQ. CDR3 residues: CASSLESGPYEQYF. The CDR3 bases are TGCGCCAGCAGCTTGGAGTCAGGGCCTTACGAGCAGTACTTC.

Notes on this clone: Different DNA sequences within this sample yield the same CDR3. In nucleotides, the CDR3 is TGTGCCAGCAGTTACAGGGGTGGGGAGCTGTTTTTT. As protein: CASSYRGGELFF. The chain couples TRBV6-5 to TRBJ2-2, with D possibly TRBD1 on 5 matching bases. Germline assignment: CDR1 MNHEY and CDR2 SVGAGI. With 2 bases removed from V and 8 bases from J, the gap between germline ends came to 6 bases. The length of the CDR3 is 12 residues.

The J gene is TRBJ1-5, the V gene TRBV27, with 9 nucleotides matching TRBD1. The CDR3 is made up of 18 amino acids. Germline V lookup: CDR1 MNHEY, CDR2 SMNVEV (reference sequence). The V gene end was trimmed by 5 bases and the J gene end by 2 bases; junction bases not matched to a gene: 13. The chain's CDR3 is CASSSYVTGGTGNQPQHF. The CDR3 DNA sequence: TGTGCCAGCAGTAGCTACGTGACAGGGGGAACGGGCAATCAGCCCCAGCATTTT.

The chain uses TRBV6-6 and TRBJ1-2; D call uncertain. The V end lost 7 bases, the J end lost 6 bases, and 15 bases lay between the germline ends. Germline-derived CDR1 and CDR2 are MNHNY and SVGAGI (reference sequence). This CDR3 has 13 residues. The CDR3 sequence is CASNSGLNHGYTF. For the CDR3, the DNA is TGTGCCAGCAATTCGGGATTGAACCATGGCTACACCTTC.

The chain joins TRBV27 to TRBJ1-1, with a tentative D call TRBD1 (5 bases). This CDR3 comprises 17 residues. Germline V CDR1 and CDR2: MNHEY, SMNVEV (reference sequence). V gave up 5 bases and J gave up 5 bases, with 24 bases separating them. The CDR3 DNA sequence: TGTGCCAGCAGTCCATCCGTGGGGGATGGATCAATGACTGAAGCTTTCTTT. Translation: CASSPSVGDGSMTEAFF.

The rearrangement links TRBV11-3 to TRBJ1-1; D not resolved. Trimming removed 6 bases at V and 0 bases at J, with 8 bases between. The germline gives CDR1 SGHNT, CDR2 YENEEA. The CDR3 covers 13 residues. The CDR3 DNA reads TGTGCCAGCAGTGCTTCCATGAACACTGAAGCTTTCTTT. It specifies CASSASMNTEAFF.

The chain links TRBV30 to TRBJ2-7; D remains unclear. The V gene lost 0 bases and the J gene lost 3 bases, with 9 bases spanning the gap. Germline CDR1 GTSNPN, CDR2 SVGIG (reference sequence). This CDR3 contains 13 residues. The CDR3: CAWSVYKGYEQYF. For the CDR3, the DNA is TGTGCCTGGAGTGTCTACAAGGGCTACGAGCAGTACTTC.

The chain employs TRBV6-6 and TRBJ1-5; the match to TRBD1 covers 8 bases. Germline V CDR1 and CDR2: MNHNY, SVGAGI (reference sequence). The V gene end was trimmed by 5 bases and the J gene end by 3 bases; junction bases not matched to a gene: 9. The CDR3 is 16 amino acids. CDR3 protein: CASSKLGQGFNQPQHF. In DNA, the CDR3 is TGTGCCAGCAGTAAGCTAGGACAGGGATTCAATCAGCCCCAGCATTTT.

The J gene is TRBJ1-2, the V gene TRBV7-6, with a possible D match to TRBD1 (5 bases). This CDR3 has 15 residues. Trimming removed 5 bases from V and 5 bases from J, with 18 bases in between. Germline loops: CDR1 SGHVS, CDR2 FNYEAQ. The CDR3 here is CASSPLGGTAYGYTF. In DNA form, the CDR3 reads TGTGCCAGCAGCCCCCTGGGCGGGACCGCGTATGGCTACACCTTC.

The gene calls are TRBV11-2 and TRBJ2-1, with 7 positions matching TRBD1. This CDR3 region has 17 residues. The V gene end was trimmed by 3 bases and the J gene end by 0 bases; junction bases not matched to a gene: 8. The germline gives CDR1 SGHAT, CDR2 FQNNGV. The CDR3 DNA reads TGTGCCAGCAGCTTCGAAGAGGGGGCGGACTCCTACAATGAGCAGTTCTTC. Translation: CASSFEEGADSYNEQFF.

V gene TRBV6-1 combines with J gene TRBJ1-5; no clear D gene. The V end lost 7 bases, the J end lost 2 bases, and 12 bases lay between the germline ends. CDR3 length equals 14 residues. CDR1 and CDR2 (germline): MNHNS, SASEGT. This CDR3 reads CASKDSVGNQPQHF. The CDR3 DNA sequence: TGTGCCAGCAAAGATTCAGTGGGCAATCAGCCCCAGCATTTT.